This paragraph covers one T cell receptor beta chain sequence. One end of the junction does not line up with germline, which may come from a read error. These data belong to a study of glioma-infiltrating T cells. Overall study: Samples included WHO grade II oligodendrogliomas or astrocytomas and initial-diagnosis grade IV glioblastomas. Dexamethasone exposure before glioma surgery was limited to six or fewer days.

Germline CDR1 and CDR2: SGHAT and FQNNGV. The CDR3 contains 13 residues. Amplification of TCR alpha and beta CDR3 regions from RNA used iRepertoire nested multiplex PCR. TCRdb reanalysed the multiplex PCR reads using MiXCR and keeps one entry per CDR3 protein. This table holds about 400,000 distinct CDR3 sequences, 35% to 45% found once. This chain uses TRBV11-2 with TRBJ2-7; 8 nucleotides line up with TRBD2. This sequence originates from a human donor with low-grade glioma or glioblastoma, undergoing nonglioma brain surgery, or in good health (not recorded which). Sequencing used glioma tissue, nonneoplastic brain tissue, or PBMCs (not recorded which). DNA for the CDR3: TGTGCCGGCAGCGGTCAAGCGGGAGTAGGGCAGTACTTC. Protein sequence: CAGSGQAGVGQYF. Full variable domain (missing parts from reference TRBV11-2 and TRBJ2-7): EAGVAQSPRYKIIEKRQSVAFWCNPISGHATLYWYQQILGQGPKLLIQFQNNGVVDDSQLPKDRFSAERLKGVDSTLKIQPAKLEDSAVYLCAGSGQAGVGQYFGPGTRLTVT.